What follows are 22 T cell receptor beta chains derived from one specimen sequenced in a study of tumor-infiltrating lymphocytes in primary liver carcinoma. Total RNA (roughly 530 ng) served as template for TCR beta cDNA synthesis primed by a constant-region primer. Each TCR beta library was derived from three nested multiplex PCR rounds that employed slightly modified ARM-PCR. TRBV1-TRBV30 forward primers paired with a C-beta reverse primer were used in the first two PCR rounds, which ran about 11 cycles each. TCRdb used MiXCR to reprocess the multiplex PCR reads, holding one entry per CDR3 protein. The profile shows a few hundred thousand distinct CDR3 sequences, approximately 58% of them singletons. The study extracted blood RNA from unsorted whole blood and also extracted germline DNA. Sequencing used peripheral blood. Receptor source: a woman under 40 with primary liver carcinoma and hepatitis B virus infection.

This clonotype appeared many times. This chain links TRBV29-1 with TRBJ1-2; a weak D match, TRBD1 (5 bases). The CDR3 runs 12 residues. Germline V lookup: CDR1 SQVTM, CDR2 ANQGSEA. V lost 4 bases and J lost 4, with 10 bases in between. The CDR3 sequence is CSVGVGGYGYTF. CDR3 in DNA: TGCAGCGTTGGAGTGGGGGGCTATGGCTACACCTTC.

Concerning this clonotype: The conserved final phenylalanine or tryptophan is absent from the CDR3, which likely points to a read error. The CDR3 loop is CRAARDASNEQFL. CDR3 sequence (DNA): TGCAGGGCCGCCCGGGATGCTTCGAATGAGCAGTTCTTA. The V gene is TRBV29-1, the J gene TRBJ2-1; maybe TRBD2 (5 bases). The CDR3 has 13 residues. Looked up from germline, CDR1 is SQVTM and CDR2 is ANQGSEA.

This clonotype occurred many times. This sequence joins TRBV12-3 or TRBV12-4 and TRBJ2-5; 7 bases are shared with TRBD2. V lost 4 bases to trimming and J lost 4 bases; unmatched junction nucleotides: 6. The length of the CDR3 is 14 residues. The CDR3 here is CASSSYGLGETQYF. The CDR3 DNA follows: TGTGCCAGCAGTTCCTATGGACTAGGAGAGACCCAGTACTTC.

Notes on this clonotype: Mismatch with germline at one junction end may stem from a read error. The chain carries TRBV11-2 and TRBJ1-2; D not certain. The length of the CDR3 is 13 residues. CDR1 SGHAT and CDR2 FQNNGV come from the germline V gene. The CDR3 DNA is TGTGCCTGCAGCTTAGGAGGACCTGGTGGCTACACCTTC. Its protein product is CACSLGGPGGYTF. Using reference TRBV11-2 and TRBJ1-2 for the parts outside the CDR3, the full variable domain is EAGVAQSPRYKIIEKRQSVAFWCNPISGHATLYWYQQILGQGPKLLIQFQNNGVVDDSQLPKDRFSAERLKGVDSTLKIQPAKLEDSAVYLCACSLGGPGGYTFGSGTRLTVV.

As for this clonotype: With a much larger clone just one base away, this may be a read error. The rearrangement joins TRBV6-5 to TRBJ1-2; 8 bases agree with TRBD1. Germline CDR1 is MNHEY and CDR2 is SVGAGI. Trimming removed 6 bases from V and 5 bases from J; junction bases left unmatched: 11. There are 15 residues in the CDR3. CDR3 nucleotide sequence: TGTGCCAGCAGCTGGACAGGGCAATATAGATATGGCTACACCTTC. It yields the protein CASSWTGQYRYGYTF.

CDR3 nucleotide sequence: TGCAGCGTTCTCCGGGGCAGGGTTTCTGGAATTCAGTACTTC. It is translated as CSVLRGRVSGIQYF. This chain joins TRBV29-1 and TRBJ2-4, with D perhaps being TRBD1 or TRBD2 (5 bases each). Germline loops: CDR1 SQVTM, CDR2 ANQGSEA. The CDR3 has 14 amino acids. V was cut by 5 bases and J by 10 bases, with 21 bases left in between. Combining the CDR3 with reference TRBV29-1 and TRBJ2-4 gives the whole variable domain SAVISQKPSRDICQRGTSLTIQCQVDSQVTMMFWYRQQPGQSLTLIATANQGSEATYESGFVIDKFPISRPNLTFSTLTVSNMSPEDSSIYLCSVLRGRVSGIQYFGAGTRLSVL.

As concerns this clonotype: The junction does not match germline at one end; this may be a read error. J is TRBJ2-3 and V is TRBV11-2; D possibly matches TRBD1 or TRBD2 (6 bases each). This CDR3 comprises 16 residues. Germline values: CDR1 SGHAT, CDR2 FQNNGV. This CDR3 reads CASSLRGALSTDAQYF. Written as DNA, the CDR3 is TGTGCCAGCAGTTTAAGGGGGGCCCTTAGCACAGATGCGCAGTATTTT.

This clonotype turned up a few times. V and J are TRBV6-1 and TRBJ2-7, with a possible D match to TRBD1 (5 bases). The germline V gene has CDR1 MNHNS and CDR2 SASEGT. The CDR3 runs to 14 residues. Trimming took off 1 base at V and 8 bases at J, with 15 bases between the two ends. The CDR3 DNA reads as TGTGCCAGCAGTGAAGTAGGCAGGGAATCGAAGCAGTACTTC. Its protein is CASSEVGRESKQYF.

In the case of this clonotype: A clone one base away is much larger, so this may be a read error. This sequence joins TRBV4-3 and TRBJ2-7, with D possibly matching TRBD2 (6 bases). V was clipped by 1 base and J by 7 bases, with 11 bases between them. The CDR3 runs 13 residues. Germline-derived CDR1 and CDR2 are LGHNA and YSLEER. The CDR3, as DNA: TGCGCCAGCAGCCAAGGTACGGGAGAGGAGCAGTACTTC. Its protein product is CASSQGTGEEQYF.

As to this clonotype: It may be a read error: a sequence one base away is much more abundant. The chain is built from TRBV6-5 and TRBJ2-2, with 8 bases identical to TRBD2. CDR3 length: 14 residues. Germline values: CDR1 MNHEY, CDR2 SVGAGI. The CDR3 coding sequence is TGTGCCAGCAGTTACGTCGGGGGGGACGGGGAGCTGTTGTTT. This translates into CASSYVGGDGELLF.

This clonotype has just a few counts. J is TRBJ2-7 and V is TRBV7-9, with 9 bases identical to TRBD2. CDR1 and CDR2 (germline): SEHNR, FQNEAQ (reference sequence). V was pared by 1 base and J by 6 bases, with 4 bases of the junction left unmatched. This CDR3 comprises 14 residues. CDR3: CASSLEGLAVEQYF. CDR3 coding DNA: TGTGCCAGCAGCTTAGAGGGACTAGCAGTCGAGCAGTACTTC.

In regard to this clonotype: The CDR3 carries no conserved terminal phenylalanine or tryptophan, so it likely arises from a read error. The chain carries TRBV11-3 and TRBJ2-2; 8 bases line up with TRBD2. Germline lookup yields CDR1 SGHNT and CDR2 YENEEA. This CDR3 is built from 15 residues. The CDR3 loop is CASSLRGGRPGELFY. The CDR3 DNA reads TGCGCCAGCAGCTTAAGGGGCGGGAGGCCCGGGGAGCTGTTTTAT.

V usage is TRBV5-4 and J usage is TRBJ1-2; 7 bases map to TRBD1. Trimming at V came to 0 bases and at J to 4 bases, leaving 6 bases not matched to a gene. The CDR3 contains 15 residues. The germline V gene has CDR1 SGHNT and CDR2 YYREEE (reference sequence). The CDR3 spells CASSLVGQGGYGYTF. DNA for the CDR3: TGTGCCAGCAGCTTGGTGGGCCAGGGGGGCTATGGCTACACCTTC.

Of note for this clonotype: One junction end disagrees with the germline gene, perhaps due to a read error. The chain couples TRBV12-3 or TRBV12-4 to TRBJ2-7, with D unclear. CDR3 length: 14 residues. The CDR3 nucleotides read TGTGCCAGCACTTTAGTTATTGGAGCCCGAGAGCAGTACTTC. Translated, it gives CASTLVIGAREQYF.

The chain employs TRBV11-2 and TRBJ2-5; 10 bases align to TRBD1. J lost 6 bases, V lost 5 bases, and 9 bases had no gene match. The CDR3 has 15 residues. Per the germline V gene, CDR1 is SGHAT and CDR2 is FQNNGV. CDR3 amino acids: CASSAGTGDRKTQYF. CDR3 nucleotide sequence: TGTGCCAGCAGCGCCGGGACAGGGGACCGAAAGACCCAGTACTTC.

There are many counts of this clonotype. This chain joins TRBV11-2 and TRBJ2-7; the D gene could be TRBD1 or TRBD2 (5 bases each). V dropped 1 base and J dropped 3 bases, with 19 bases sitting between them. In germline, CDR1 is SGHAT, CDR2 FQNNGV. This CDR3 comprises 17 residues. In DNA form, the CDR3 reads TGTGCCAGCAGCTTAGTCCCGCCAATGGGACGCCTCTACGAGCAGTACTTC. Its translation: CASSLVPPMGRLYEQYF.

The chain has TRBV4-2 and TRBJ1-4, with unresolved D. V lost 0 bases and J lost 3, with 8 bases in between. The germline V gene encodes CDR1 LGHNA and CDR2 YNFKEQ. The CDR3 is 15 residues long. In nucleotides, the CDR3 is TGTGCCAGCAGCCAAGACAAAGGAGCTAATGAAAAACTGTTTTTT. Translated: CASSQDKGANEKLFF.

The chain employs TRBV28 and TRBJ2-1; possibly TRBD1 for D (6 bases). Germline CDR1 reads MDHEN; CDR2 reads SYDVKM. The CDR3 has 15 residues. V dropped 8 bases and J dropped 13 bases, with 27 bases sitting between them. The CDR3, as DNA: TGTGCCAGCGGGTCACTATGGGGGCCGTACGAGCTTCAGTTCTTC. Translating it yields CASGSLWGPYELQFF.

In the case of this clonotype: An end of the junction differs from the germline gene, which may be a read error. V is TRBV11-3 and J is TRBJ2-1, with TRBD2 matching 10 bases. Germline CDR1 is SGHNT and CDR2 is YENEEA. CDR3 length equals 21 residues. The CDR3 bases are TGTACCAGCAGCTTAGAGTGTGGACTAGCGGAAAACCAGGACACCTACGATGAGCAGTTCTTC. Amino acids: CTSSLECGLAENQDTYDEQFF.

A remark on this clonotype: Possible read error: a much larger clone is one base away. The V and J genes are TRBV12-3 or TRBV12-4 and TRBJ2-6; 9 bases are shared with TRBD2. The CDR3 length is 19 residues. V dropped 7 bases and J dropped 0; count of bases not matched to a gene: 13. The CDR3: CASNVSGSIPLSGANVLTF. In DNA form, the CDR3 reads TGTGCCAGCAATGTTAGCGGGAGCATCCCTCTCTCTGGGGCCAACGTCCTGACTTTC.

The rearrangement joins TRBV28 to TRBJ2-1; D is uncertain. This CDR3 has 14 amino acids. V was pared by 6 bases and J by 9 bases, with 18 bases between. Germline V CDR1 and CDR2: MDHEN, SYDVKM. Here the CDR3 DNA reads TGTGCCAGCAGCCCCTTTGTTCGATGGGGTGAGCAGTTCTTC. Protein: CASSPFVRWGEQFF.

The J gene is TRBJ2-5, the V gene TRBV28; 11 bases agree with TRBD2. CDR1 and CDR2 (germline): MDHEN, SYDVKM. This CDR3 has 19 residues. V was pared by 3 bases and J by 5 bases, with 17 bases of the junction left unmatched. The CDR3 DNA follows: TGTGCCAGCAGTTTCCCCACCCTGGCTAGCGGGAGGATTTTGGAGACCCAGTACTTC. As protein: CASSFPTLASGRILETQYF.